One and the same sample provided the 2 T cell receptor beta chains below, sequenced in a study of cytomegalovirus exposure and HLA in healthy donors. The PCR had 60 Vbeta and 13 Jbeta primers. TCRdb's table, derived via immunoSEQ multiplex PCR, lists solely in-frame clones and lacks some. The sample carries 74,000 or so clones, around 78% recorded once. Sequencing was performed on PBMCs. Receptor source: a male donor in good health and CMV-seropositive.

This chain joins TRBV19 and TRBJ2-3; no definite D call. Germline V gene data show CDR1 as LNHDA and CDR2 as SQIVND (reference sequence). V dropped 3 bases and J dropped 0 bases, with 10 bases sitting between them. The CDR3 is 15 amino acids. CDR3 DNA: TGTGCCAGTAGTATTTCCGTTCTAAGCACAGATACGCAGTATTTT. Residues: CASSISVLSTDTQYF.

This chain connects TRBV7-8 to TRBJ1-5, with 9 bases lining up with TRBD1. CDR3 length: 15 residues. CDR1 SGHVS and CDR2 FQNEAQ come from the germline V gene. The V and J ends lost 1 base and 4 bases, in that order; junction bases with no gene match: 2. The CDR3 spells CASSLVGTGNQPQHF. In DNA, the CDR3 is TGTGCCAGCAGCTTAGTGGGGACAGGGAATCAGCCCCAGCATTTT. The full variable domain, its missing parts supplied by reference TRBV7-8 and TRBJ1-5, is GAGVSQSPRYKVAKRGQDVALRCDPISGHVSLFWYQQALGQGPEFLTYFQNEAQLDKSGLPSDRFFAERPEGSVSTLKIQRTQQEDSAVYLCASSLVGTGNQPQHFGDGTRLSIL.